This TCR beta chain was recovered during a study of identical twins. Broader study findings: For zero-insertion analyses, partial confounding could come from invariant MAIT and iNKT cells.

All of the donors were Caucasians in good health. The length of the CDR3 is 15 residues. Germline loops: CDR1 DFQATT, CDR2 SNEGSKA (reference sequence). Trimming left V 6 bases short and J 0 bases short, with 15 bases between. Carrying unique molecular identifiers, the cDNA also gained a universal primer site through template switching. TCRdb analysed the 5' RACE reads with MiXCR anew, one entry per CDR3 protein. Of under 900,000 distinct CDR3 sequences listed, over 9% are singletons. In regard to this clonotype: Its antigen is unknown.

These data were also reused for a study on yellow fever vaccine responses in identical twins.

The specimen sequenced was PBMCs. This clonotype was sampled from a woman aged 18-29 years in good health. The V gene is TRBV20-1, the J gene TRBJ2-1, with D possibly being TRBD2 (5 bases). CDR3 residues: CSAHPMGSSYNEQFF. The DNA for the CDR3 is TGCAGTGCCCACCCGATGGGGAGCTCCTACAATGAGCAGTTCTTC.